The subject of this entry is one T cell receptor beta chain. Its antigen is unidentified. Germline V gives CDR1 SQVTM, CDR2 ANQGSEA. The CDR3 is made up of 12 amino acids. The sample originates from a study of cytomegalovirus exposure and HLA in healthy donors. Study-wide background: Sequencing of 150 million to 200 million T cells in an earlier analysis found 100 million to 140 million unique TCR beta sequences.

Findings of the study overall: TRBV6-2, TRBV6-3 and some other V segments were unresolvable in 87-base-pair reads.

With 60 Vbeta and 13 Jbeta primers, the PCR was carried out. Using immunoSEQ multiplex PCR, the repertoire was profiled, and TCRdb retains in-frame clones only, with some absent. The repertoire holds around 170,000 clones, with 80% to 85% as singletons. This chain uses TRBV29-1 with TRBJ1-6; 9 nucleotides align to TRBD1. This TCR was recovered from a young woman in good health and CMV-seronegative. The specimen was PBMCs. The CDR3 nucleotides read TGCAGAGGACAGGGGCAAGAATCACCCCTCCACTTT. Its protein is CRGQGQESPLHF.